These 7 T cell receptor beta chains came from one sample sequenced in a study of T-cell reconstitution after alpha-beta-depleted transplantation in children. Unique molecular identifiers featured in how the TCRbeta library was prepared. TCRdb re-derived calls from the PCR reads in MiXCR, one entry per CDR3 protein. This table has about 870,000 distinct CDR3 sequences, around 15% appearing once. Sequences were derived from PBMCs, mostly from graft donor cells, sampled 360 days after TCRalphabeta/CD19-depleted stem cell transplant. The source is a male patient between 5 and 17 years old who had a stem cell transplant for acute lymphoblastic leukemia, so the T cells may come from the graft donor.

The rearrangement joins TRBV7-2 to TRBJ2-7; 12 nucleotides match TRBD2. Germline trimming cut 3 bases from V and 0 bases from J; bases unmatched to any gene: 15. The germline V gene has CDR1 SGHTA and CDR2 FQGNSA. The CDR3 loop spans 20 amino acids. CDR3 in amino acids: CASSFQAPVGLAGSSYEQYF. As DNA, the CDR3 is TGTGCCAGCAGCTTTCAGGCTCCCGTTGGACTAGCGGGGAGCTCCTACGAGCAGTACTTC.

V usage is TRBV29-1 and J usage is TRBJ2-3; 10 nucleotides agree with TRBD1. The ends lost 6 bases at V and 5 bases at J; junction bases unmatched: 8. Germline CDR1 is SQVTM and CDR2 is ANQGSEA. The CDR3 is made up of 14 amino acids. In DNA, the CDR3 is TGCAGCGTCGCCCCGACAGGGGGCGTAGATACGCAGTATTTT. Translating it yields CSVAPTGGVDTQYF.

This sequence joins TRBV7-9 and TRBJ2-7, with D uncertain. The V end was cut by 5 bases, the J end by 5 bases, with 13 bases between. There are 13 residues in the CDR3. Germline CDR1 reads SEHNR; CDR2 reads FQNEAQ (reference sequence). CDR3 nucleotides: TGTGCCAGCAGCCCAGAGGCGGCCGACGAGCAGTACTTC. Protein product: CASSPEAADEQYF.

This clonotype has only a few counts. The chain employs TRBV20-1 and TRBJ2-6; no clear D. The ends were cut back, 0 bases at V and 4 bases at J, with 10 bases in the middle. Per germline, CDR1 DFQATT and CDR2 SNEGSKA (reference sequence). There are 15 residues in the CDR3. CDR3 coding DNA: TGCAGTGCTAGAGATTTTCGGGCCGGGGCCAACGTCCTGACTTTC. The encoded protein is CSARDFRAGANVLTF.

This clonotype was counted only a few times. CDR3 coding DNA: TGTGCCAGCAGCTTGCTTGGGGGGGGAAGAGAGACCCAGTACTTC. It is translated as CASSLLGGGRETQYF. This chain links TRBV5-6 with TRBJ2-5, with 7 positions matching TRBD2. Germline CDR1 reads SGHDT; CDR2 reads YYEEEE. The CDR3 spans 15 residues. The J segment lost 4 bases and the V segment lost 1 base, leaving 7 bases of the junction unmatched.

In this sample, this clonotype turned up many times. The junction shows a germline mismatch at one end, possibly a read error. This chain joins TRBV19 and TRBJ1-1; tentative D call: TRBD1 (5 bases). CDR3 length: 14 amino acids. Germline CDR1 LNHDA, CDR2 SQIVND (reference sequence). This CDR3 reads CASSAGTANTEAFF. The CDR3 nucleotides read TGCGCCAGCAGCGCCGGGACGGCTAACACTGAAGCTTTCTTT. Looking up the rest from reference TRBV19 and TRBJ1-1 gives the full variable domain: DGGITQSPKYLFRKEGQNVTLSCEQNLNHDAMYWYRQDPGQGLRLIYYSQIVNDFQKGDIAEGYSVSREKKESFPLTVTSAQKNPTAFYLCASSAGTANTEAFFGQGTRLTVV.

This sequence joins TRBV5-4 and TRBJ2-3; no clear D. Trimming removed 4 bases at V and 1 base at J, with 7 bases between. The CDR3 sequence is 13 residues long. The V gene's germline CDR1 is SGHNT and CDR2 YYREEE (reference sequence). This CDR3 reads CASSHDRTDTQYF. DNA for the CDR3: TGTGCCAGCAGCCACGACCGCACAGATACGCAGTATTTT.